This T cell receptor beta chain originates from a study of Graves' ophthalmopathy and Graves' hyperthyroidism. Broader study findings: Most expanded thyroid clonotypes above 0.001 frequency also appeared in blood.

The authors amplified TCR beta CDR3 regions from RNA transcripts. The authors performed first-round RT-PCR with HTBI primers and then a second-round multiplex PCR. TCRdb reprocessed the multiplex PCR reads via MiXCR and lists one record per CDR3 protein. The table includes approximately 480,000 distinct CDR3 sequences, 13% to 15% detected once. The CDR3 runs 13 residues. The germline CDR1 and CDR2 sequences are MDHEN and SYDVKM. V lost 8 bases and J lost 3; bases outside the gene matches: 6. A note on this clonotype: Antigen: not known.

The TCR was taken from a woman in her thirties with Graves' ophthalmopathy. The specimen sequenced was blood. The chain is built from TRBV28 and TRBJ2-7; TRBD1 matches 8 bases. CDR3 DNA: TGTGCCAGCTCCGCGGGACAGGACTACGAGCAGTACGTC. Its protein product is CASSAGQDYEQYV.